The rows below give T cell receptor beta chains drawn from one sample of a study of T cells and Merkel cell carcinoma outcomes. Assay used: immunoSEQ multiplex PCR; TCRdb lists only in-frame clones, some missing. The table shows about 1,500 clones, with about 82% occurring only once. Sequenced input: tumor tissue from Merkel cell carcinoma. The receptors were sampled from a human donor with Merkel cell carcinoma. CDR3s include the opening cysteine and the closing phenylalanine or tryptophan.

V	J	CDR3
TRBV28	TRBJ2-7	CASSITSAGASYEQYF
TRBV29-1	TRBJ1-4	CSVLDTEVTNEKLFF
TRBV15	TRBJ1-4	CATSRKTGTGEKLFF
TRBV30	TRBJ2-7	CAWSVRGDTYSYEQYF
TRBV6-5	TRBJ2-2	CASRNSGELFF
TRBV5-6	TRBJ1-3	CASSLLRDYNSGNTIYF
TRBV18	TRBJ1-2	CAPPEGLNYGYTF
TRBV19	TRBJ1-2	CASSVGPGYGYTF
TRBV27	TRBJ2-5	CASSLSRGQETQYF
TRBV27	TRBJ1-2	CASSLLAGDYGYTF
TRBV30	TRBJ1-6	CACRDRPNSPLHF
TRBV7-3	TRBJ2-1	CASSLTFGEQFF
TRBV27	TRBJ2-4	CASSWLQGNIQYF
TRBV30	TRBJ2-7	CAWRGTSSTYEQYF
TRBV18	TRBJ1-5	CASSLQAHQPQHF
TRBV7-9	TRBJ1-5	CASSAGFLSNQPQHF
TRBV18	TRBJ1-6	CASSPRSSSYNSPLHF
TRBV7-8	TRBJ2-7	CASSSRDLSYEQYF
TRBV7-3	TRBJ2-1	CASSSGLDHQHYNEQFF
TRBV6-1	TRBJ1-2	CASIGPRYYGYTF
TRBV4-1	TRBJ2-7	CASSQLSMGRMRNEQYF
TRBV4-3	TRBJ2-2	CASSQLTGATGELFF
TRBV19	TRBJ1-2	CASSIQSTGDYGYTF
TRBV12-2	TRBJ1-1	CARHGHANTEAFF